These 4 T cell receptor beta chains were sequenced from one sample in a study of CD8 T cells in ankylosing spondylitis. Study observations and caveats: Blood from ankylosing spondylitis patients appeared to carry a characteristic roughly 8-variant TCR beta motif.

Their specific antigens are unknown. TCRdb re-called the 5' RACE reads through MiXCR, storing one row per CDR3 protein. The table lists roughly 700,000 distinct CDR3 sequences, roughly 20% of them singletons. Sequencing input: blood, either unsorted or a sorted T cell fraction (not recorded which). These receptors were taken from a male donor with ankylosing spondylitis.

The chain recombines TRBV20-1 with TRBJ2-2; no clear D. Trimming left V 0 bases short and J 1 base short, with 12 bases between. The CDR3 sequence is 16 residues long. CDR1 and CDR2 from the germline V gene are DFQATT and SNEGSKA (reference sequence). The CDR3 region is CSARDLLAGNTGELFF. The DNA of the CDR3 is TGCAGTGCTAGAGATCTCCTGGCTGGGAACACCGGGGAGCTGTTTTTT.

The chain joins TRBV9 to TRBJ2-5; TRBD2 aligns across 15 bases. This CDR3 is 18 amino acids long. The V segment lost 4 bases and the J segment 0 bases; nucleotides outside the gene matches: 7. Per the germline V gene, CDR1 is SGDLS and CDR2 is YYNGEE. CDR3 protein: CASSNGLAGGAYQETQYF. CDR3 in DNA: TGTGCCAGCAGCAATGGACTAGCGGGGGGGGCGTACCAAGAGACCCAGTACTTC.

This chain connects TRBV7-6 to TRBJ2-7; 10 bases are a match to TRBD1. The CDR3 contains 16 residues. The trim removed 3 bases at V and 2 bases at J, leaving 7 bases unmatched. CDR1 is SGHVS and CDR2 is FNYEAQ in the germline V gene. Written as DNA, the CDR3 is TGTGCCAGCAGCTTCCTCCCGGGACAGGGGACCTACGAGCAGTACTTC. It yields the protein CASSFLPGQGTYEQYF.

The table lists this clonotype with a few counts. V usage is TRBV15 and J usage is TRBJ1-5, with D unclear. The CDR3 has 14 residues. In germline, CDR1 is LNHNV, CDR2 YYDKDF (reference sequence). Deletions cut 9 bases from V and 6 bases from J, with 18 bases between. CDR3 region: CATTVRMGIQPQHF. DNA for the CDR3: TGTGCCACGACCGTTAGGATGGGGATTCAGCCCCAGCATTTT.